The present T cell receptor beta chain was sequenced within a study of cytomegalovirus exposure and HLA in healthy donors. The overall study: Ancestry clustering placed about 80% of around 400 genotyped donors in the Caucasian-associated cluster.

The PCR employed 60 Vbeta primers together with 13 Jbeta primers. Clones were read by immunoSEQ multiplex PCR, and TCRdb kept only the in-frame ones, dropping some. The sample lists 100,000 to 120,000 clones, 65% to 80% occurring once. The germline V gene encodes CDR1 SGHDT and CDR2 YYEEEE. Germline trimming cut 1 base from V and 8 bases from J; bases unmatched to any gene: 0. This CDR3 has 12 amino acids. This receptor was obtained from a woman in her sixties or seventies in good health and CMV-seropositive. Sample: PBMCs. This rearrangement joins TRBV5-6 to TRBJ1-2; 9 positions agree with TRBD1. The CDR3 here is CASSLTGGGYTF. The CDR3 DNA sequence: TGTGCCAGCAGCTTGACAGGGGGCGGCTACACCTTC. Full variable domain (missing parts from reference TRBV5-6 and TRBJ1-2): DAGVTQSPTHLIKTRGQQVTLRCSPKSGHDTVSWYQQALGQGPQFIFQYYEEEERQRGNFPDRFSGHQFPNYSSELNVNALLLGDSALYLCASSLTGGGYTFGSGTRLTVV.